The TCR beta chain described here comes from a study of T cells in Graves' hyperthyroidism and ophthalmopathy. This CDR3 contains 15 residues. The V end was cut by 4 bases, the J end by 5 bases, with 15 bases between. The germline gives CDR1 MGHRA, CDR2 YSYEKL. TCR beta CDR3 sequences were amplified from RNA transcripts. When the TCR CDR3 underwent first-round RT-PCR, the HTBI primer set was used. TCRdb fed the multiplex PCR reads into MiXCR, producing one record per CDR3 protein. This table has 250,000 to 300,000 distinct CDR3 sequences, roughly 15% appearing once. The rearrangement uses TRBV4-1 and TRBJ2-1, with D unclear. This TCR was recovered from a woman in her thirties or forties with Graves' hyperthyroidism that later progressed to Graves' ophthalmopathy. The sequenced sample consisted of blood. CDR3 sequence reads: CASSRRLAPDNEQFF. The CDR3 DNA is TGCGCCAGCAGCCGAAGACTCGCCCCGGACAATGAGCAGTTCTTC.